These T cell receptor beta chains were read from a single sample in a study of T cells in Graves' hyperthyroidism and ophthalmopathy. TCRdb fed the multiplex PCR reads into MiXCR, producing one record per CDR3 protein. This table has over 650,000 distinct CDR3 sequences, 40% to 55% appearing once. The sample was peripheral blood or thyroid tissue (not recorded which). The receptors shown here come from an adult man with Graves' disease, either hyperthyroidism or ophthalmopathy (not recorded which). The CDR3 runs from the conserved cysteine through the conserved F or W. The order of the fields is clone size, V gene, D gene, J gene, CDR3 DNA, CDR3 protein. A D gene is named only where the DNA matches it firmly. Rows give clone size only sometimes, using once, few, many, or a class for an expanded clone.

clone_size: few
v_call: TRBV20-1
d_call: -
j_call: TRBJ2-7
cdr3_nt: TGCAGTGCTAGTCTCCGGGGCTCGGGGGCCTACGAGCAGTACTTC
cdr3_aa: CSASLRGSGAYEQYF

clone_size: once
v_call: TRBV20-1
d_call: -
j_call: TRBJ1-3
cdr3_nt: TGCAGTGCAACAAGCGTCTCTGGAAACACCATATATTTT
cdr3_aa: CSATSVSGNTIYF

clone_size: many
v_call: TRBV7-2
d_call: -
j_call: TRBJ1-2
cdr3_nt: TGTGCCAGCAGCTTAGTCTGGACGGCCGTTGATTATGGCTACACCTTC
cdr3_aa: CASSLVWTAVDYGYTF

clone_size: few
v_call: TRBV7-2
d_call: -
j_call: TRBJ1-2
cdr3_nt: TGTGCCAGCAGACGGTTCTATGGCTACACCTTC
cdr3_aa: CASRRFYGYTF

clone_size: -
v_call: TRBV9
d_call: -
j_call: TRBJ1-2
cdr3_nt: TGTGCCAGCAGCCCGGGACTGACACAAACCTATGGCTACACCTTC
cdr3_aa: CASSPGLTQTYGYTF

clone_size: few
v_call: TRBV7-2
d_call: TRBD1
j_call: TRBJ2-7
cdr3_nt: TGTGCCAGCAGTTACTCCGGGACAGACCGATCCTACGAGCAGTACTTC
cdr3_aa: CASSYSGTDRSYEQYF

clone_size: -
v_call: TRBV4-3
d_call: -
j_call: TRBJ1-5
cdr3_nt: TGCGCCAGCAGCCAAGATCTACAGTCACATCAGCCCCAGCATTTT
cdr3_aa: CASSQDLQSHQPQHF

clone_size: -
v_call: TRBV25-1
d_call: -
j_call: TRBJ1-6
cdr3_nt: TGTGCCAGCAGCCAAGATACGACAAAGAGCTCCTATAATTCACCCCTCCACTTT
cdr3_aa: CASSQDTTKSSYNSPLHF

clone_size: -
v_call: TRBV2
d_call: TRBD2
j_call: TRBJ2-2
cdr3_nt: TGTGCCAGCAGTGAAATAGCGGGAGTCACCGGGGAGCTGTTTTTT
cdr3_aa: CASSEIAGVTGELFF

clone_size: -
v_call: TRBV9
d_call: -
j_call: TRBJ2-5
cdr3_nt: TGTGCCAGCAGCGTAGGATGGACCCCCGAAGAGACCCAGTACTTC
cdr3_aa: CASSVGWTPEETQYF

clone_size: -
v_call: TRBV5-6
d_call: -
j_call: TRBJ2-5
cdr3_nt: TGTGCCAGCAGCTTGATGAATCAAGAGACCCAGTACTTC
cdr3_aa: CASSLMNQETQYF

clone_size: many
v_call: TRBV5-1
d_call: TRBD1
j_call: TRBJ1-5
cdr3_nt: TGCGCCAGCAGCGTCGGACAGGGTGATCAGCCCCAGCATTTT
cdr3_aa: CASSVGQGDQPQHF

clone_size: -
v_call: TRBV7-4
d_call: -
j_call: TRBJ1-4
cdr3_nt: TGTGCCAGCAGCTTAGGTCTCGTCGCAGGGATAGGTGAAAAACTGTTTTTT
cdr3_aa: CASSLGLVAGIGEKLFF

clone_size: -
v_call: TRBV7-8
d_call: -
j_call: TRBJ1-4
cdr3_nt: TGTGCCAGCAGCTTAGAGGCGACGAGGAAACAGTCAACTAATGAAAAACTGTTTTTT
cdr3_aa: CASSLEATRKQSTNEKLFF

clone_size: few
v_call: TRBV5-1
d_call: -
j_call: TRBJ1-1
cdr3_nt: TGCGCCAGCAGCCATCCCCGGGCAGGGGCGAACACTGAAGCTTTCTTT
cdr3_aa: CASSHPRAGANTEAFF

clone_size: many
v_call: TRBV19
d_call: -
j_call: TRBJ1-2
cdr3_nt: TGTGCCAGTAGTGACGGGACGCTTGGAGGCTACACCTTC
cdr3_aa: CASSDGTLGGYTF

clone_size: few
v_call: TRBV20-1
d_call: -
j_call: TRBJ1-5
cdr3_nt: TGCAGTGCGGGGACTCCGCCACGCAATCAGCCCCAGCATTTT
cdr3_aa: CSAGTPPRNQPQHF

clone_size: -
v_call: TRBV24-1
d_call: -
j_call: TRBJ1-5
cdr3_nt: TGTGCCTCCCGACCGGAGATACCAAATCAGCCCCAGCATTTT
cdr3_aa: CASRPEIPNQPQHF

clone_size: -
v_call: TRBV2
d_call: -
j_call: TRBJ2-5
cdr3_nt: TGTGCTAGCGCGTCCCTCTCGCTCGGGGTAGGCGGGGAGACCCAGTACTTC
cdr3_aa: CASASLSLGVGGETQYF